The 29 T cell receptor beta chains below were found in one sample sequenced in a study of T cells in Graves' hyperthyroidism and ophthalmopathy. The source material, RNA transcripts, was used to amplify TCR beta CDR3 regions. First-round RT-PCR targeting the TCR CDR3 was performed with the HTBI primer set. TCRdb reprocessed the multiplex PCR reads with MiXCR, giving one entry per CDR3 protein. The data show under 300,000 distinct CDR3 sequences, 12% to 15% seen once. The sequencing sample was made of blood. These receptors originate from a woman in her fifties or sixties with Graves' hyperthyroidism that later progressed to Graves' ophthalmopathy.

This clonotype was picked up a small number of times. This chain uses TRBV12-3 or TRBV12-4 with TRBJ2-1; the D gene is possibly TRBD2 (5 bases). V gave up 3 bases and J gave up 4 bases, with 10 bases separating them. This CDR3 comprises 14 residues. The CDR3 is CASSFYSEYNEQFF. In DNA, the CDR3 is TGTGCCAGCAGTTTTTATAGCGAATACAATGAGCAGTTCTTC.

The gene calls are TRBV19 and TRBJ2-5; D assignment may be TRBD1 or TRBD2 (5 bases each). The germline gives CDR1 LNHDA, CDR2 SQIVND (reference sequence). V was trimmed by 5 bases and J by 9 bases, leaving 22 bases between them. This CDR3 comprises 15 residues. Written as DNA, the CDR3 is TGTGCCAGTAGTCTGGGGAGAGCGGCCGAGGGGTCCCAGTACTTC. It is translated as CASSLGRAAEGSQYF.

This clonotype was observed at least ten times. The CDR3 reads CAWSVLSSGEQFF. The CDR3 DNA reads TGTGCCTGGAGTGTACTATCCAGCGGGGAGCAGTTCTTC. The chain carries TRBV30 and TRBJ2-1, with TRBD2 as a possible D gene (6 bases). The length of the CDR3 is 13 residues. The germline V gene has CDR1 GTSNPN and CDR2 SVGIG (reference sequence). Trimming removed 0 bases from V and 10 bases from J, with 13 bases in between.

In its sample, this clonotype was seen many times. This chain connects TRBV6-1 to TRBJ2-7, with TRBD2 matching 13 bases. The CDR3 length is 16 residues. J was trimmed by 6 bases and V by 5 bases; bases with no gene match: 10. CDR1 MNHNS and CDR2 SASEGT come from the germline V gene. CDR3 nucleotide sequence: TGTGCCAGCAGTCCAGCCCTACTAGCGGGAGGGGGCGAGCAGTACTTC. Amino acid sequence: CASSPALLAGGGEQYF.

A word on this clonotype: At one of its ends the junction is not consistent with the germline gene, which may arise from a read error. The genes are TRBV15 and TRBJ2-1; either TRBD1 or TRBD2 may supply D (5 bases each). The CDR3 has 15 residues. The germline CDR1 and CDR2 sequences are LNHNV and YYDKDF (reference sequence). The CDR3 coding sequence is TGTGCCACCAGCCCATCCGGGACCAACCTAAATGAGCAGTCCTTC. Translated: CATSPSGTNLNEQSF.

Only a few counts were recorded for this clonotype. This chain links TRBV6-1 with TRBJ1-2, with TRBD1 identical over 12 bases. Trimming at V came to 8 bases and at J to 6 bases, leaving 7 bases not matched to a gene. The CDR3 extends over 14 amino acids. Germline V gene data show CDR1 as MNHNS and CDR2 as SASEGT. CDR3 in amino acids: CASRDRGRPDGYTF. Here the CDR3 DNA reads TGTGCCAGCCGGGACAGGGGGCGCCCCGATGGCTACACCTTC.

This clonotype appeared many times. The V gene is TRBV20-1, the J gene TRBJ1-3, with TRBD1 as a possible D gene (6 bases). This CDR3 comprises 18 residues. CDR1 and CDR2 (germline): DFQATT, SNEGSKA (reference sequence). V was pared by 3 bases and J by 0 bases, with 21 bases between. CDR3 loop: CSARAHGTRSPSGNTIYF. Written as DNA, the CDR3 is TGCAGTGCTAGGGCCCACGGGACAAGGAGCCCCTCTGGAAACACCATATATTTT.

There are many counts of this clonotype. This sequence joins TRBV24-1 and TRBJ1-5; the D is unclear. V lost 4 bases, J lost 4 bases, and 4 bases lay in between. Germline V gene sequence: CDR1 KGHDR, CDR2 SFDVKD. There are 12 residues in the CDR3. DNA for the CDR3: TGTGCCACCAGTGAAAATAATCAGCCCCAGCATTTT. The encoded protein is CATSENNQPQHF.

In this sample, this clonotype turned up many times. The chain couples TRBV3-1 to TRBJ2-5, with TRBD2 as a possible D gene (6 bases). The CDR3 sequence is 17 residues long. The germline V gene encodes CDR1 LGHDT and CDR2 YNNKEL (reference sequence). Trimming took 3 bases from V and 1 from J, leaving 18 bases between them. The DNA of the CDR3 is TGTGCCAGCAGCCACCCCCCGGGACTTCCATTCCAAGAGACCCAGTACTTC. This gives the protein CASSHPPGLPFQETQYF.

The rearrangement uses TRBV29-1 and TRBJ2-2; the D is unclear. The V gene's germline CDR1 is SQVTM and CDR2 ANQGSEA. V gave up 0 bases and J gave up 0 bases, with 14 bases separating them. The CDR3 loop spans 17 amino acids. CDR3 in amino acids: CSVEDRRTITNTGELFF. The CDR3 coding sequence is TGCAGCGTTGAAGACCGCAGGACCATCACGAACACCGGGGAGCTGTTTTTT.

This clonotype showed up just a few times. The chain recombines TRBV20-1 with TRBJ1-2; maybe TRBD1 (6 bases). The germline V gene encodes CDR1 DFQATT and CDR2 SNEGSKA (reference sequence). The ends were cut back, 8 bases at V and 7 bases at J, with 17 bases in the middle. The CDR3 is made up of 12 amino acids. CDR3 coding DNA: TGCAGTCCCTGGGGGGGCTCTACTGGCTACACCTTC. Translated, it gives CSPWGGSTGYTF.

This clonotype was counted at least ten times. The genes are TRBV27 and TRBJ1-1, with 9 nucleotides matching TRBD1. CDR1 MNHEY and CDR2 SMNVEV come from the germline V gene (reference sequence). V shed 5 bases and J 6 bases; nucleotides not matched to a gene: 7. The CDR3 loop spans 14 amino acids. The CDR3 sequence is CASSPWDRAAEAFF. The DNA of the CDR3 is TGTGCCAGCAGTCCCTGGGACAGGGCGGCTGAAGCTTTCTTT.

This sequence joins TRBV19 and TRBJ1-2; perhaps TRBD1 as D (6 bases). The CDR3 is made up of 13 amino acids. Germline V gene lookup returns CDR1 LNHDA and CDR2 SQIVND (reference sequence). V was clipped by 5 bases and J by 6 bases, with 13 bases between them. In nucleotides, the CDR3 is TGTGCCAGTAGTCAACAGGGTTGGGATGGCTACACCTTC. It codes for CASSQQGWDGYTF.

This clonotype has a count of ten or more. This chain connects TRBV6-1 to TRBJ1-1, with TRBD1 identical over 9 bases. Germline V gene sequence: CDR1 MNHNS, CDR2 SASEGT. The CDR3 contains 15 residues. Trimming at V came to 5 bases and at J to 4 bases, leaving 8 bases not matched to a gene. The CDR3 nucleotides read TGTGCCAGCAGTCCCCTGGACAGGGGCGGCACTGAAGCTTTCTTT. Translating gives CASSPLDRGGTEAFF.

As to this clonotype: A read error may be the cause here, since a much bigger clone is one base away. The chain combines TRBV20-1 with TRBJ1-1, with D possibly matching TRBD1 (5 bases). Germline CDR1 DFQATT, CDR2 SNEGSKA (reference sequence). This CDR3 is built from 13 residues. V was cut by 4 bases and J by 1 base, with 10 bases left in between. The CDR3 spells CSAKGAENTEAFF. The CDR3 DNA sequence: TGCAGTGCTAAAGGGGCAGAGAACACTGAAGCTTTCTTT.

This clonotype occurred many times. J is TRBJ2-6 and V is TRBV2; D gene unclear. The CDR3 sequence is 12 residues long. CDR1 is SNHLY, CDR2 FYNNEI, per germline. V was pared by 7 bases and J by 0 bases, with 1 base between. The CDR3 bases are TGTGCCAGCATCTCTGGGGCCAACGTCCTGACTTTC. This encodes CASISGANVLTF.

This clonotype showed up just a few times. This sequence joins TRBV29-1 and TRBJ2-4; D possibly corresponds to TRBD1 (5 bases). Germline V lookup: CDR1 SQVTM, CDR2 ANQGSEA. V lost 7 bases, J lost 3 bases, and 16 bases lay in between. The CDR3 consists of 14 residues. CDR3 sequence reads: CSAGWTLDKNIQYF. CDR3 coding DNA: TGCAGCGCCGGATGGACATTAGACAAAAACATTCAGTACTTC.

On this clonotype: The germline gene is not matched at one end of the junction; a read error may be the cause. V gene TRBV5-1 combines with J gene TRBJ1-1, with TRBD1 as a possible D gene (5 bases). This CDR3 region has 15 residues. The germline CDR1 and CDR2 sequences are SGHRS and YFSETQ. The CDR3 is CANSLFRVGTTEAFF. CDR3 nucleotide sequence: TGCGCCAACAGCTTGTTCAGGGTTGGGACCACTGAAGCTTTCTTT. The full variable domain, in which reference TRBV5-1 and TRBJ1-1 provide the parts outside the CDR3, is KAGVTQTPRYLIKTRGQQVTLSCSPISGHRSVSWYQQTPGQGLQFLFEYFSETQRNKGNFPGRFSGRQFSNSRSEMNVSTLELGDSALYLCANSLFRVGTTEAFFGQGTRLTVV.

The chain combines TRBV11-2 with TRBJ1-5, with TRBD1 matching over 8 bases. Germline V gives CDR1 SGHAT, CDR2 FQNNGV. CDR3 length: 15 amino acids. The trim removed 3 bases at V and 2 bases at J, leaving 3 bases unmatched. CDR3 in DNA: TGTGCCAGCAGCTTGCAGGGGGCTGGCAATCAGCCCCAGCATTTT. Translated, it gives CASSLQGAGNQPQHF.

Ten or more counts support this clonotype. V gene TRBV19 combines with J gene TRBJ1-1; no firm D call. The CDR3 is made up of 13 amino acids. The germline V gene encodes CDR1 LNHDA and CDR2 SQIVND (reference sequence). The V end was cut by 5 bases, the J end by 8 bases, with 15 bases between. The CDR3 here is CASSHKEPIEAFF. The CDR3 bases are TGTGCCAGTAGTCATAAGGAACCTATCGAAGCTTTCTTT. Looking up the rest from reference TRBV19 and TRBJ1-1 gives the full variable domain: DGGITQSPKYLFRKEGQNVTLSCEQNLNHDAMYWYRQDPGQGLRLIYYSQIVNDFQKGDIAEGYSVSREKKESFPLTVTSAQKNPTAFYLCASSHKEPIEAFFGQGTRLTVV.

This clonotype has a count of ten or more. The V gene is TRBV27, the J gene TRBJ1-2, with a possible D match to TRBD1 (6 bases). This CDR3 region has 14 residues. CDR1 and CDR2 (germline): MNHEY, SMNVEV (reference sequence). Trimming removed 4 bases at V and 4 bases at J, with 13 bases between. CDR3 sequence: CASSSSGGLYGYTF. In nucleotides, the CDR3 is TGTGCCAGCAGTTCATCTGGGGGGCTCTATGGCTACACCTTC.

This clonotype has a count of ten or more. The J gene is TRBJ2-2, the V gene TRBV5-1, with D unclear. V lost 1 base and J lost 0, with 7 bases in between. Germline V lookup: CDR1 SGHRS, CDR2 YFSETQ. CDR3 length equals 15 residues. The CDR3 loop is CASSLSSTNTGELFF. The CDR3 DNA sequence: TGCGCCAGCAGCTTGTCGTCGACGAACACCGGGGAGCTGTTTTTT.

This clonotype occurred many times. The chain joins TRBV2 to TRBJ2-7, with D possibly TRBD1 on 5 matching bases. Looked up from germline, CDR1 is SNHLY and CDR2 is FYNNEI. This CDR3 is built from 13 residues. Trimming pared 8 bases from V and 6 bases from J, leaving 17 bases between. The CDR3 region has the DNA TGTGCCAGCCAGGGTAGGGAAAAATCCGAGCAGTACTTC. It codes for CASQGREKSEQYF.

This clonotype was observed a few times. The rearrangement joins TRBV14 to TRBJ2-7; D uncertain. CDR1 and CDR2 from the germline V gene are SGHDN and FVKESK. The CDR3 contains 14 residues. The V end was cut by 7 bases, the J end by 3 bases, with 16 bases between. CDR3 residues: CASNPCDKGYEQYF. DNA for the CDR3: TGTGCCAGCAACCCATGCGACAAAGGCTACGAGCAGTACTTC.

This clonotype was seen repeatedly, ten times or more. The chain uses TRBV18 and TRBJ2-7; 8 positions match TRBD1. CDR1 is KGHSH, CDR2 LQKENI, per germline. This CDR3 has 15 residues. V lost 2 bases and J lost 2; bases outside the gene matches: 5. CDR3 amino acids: CASSPGTGSPYEQYF. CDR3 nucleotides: TGTGCCAGCTCACCAGGGACAGGATCACCCTACGAGCAGTACTTC.

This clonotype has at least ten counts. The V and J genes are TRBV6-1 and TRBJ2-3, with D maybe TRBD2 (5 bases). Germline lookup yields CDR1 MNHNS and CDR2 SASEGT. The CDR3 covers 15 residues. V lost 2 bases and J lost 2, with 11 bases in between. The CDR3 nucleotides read TGTGCCAGCAGTGAAATCCAGCGGCTCACAGATACGCAGTATTTT. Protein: CASSEIQRLTDTQYF.

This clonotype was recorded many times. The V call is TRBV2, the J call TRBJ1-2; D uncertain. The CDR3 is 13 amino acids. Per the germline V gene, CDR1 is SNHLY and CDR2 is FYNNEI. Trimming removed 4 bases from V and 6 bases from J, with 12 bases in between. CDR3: CASSARRSDGYTF. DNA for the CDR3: TGTGCCAGCAGTGCGCGTAGATCCGATGGCTACACCTTC.

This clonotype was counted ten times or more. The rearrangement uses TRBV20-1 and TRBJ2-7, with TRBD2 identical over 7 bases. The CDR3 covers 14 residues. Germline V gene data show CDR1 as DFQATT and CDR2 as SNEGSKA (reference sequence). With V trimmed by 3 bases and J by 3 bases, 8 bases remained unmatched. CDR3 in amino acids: CSASSPSGGYEQYF. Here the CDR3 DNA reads TGCAGTGCTAGTTCGCCTAGCGGTGGCTACGAGCAGTACTTC.

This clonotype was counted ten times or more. CDR3 amino acids: CASSLSGAGMSEQFF. The CDR3 DNA follows: TGTGCCAGCAGTTTATCGGGGGCGGGAATGAGTGAGCAGTTCTTC. V and J are TRBV27 and TRBJ2-1; D tentatively fits TRBD1 or TRBD2 (6 bases each). The CDR3 consists of 15 residues. V shed 0 bases and J shed 9 bases, with 15 bases lying between them. Germline V gene sequence: CDR1 MNHEY, CDR2 SMNVEV (reference sequence).